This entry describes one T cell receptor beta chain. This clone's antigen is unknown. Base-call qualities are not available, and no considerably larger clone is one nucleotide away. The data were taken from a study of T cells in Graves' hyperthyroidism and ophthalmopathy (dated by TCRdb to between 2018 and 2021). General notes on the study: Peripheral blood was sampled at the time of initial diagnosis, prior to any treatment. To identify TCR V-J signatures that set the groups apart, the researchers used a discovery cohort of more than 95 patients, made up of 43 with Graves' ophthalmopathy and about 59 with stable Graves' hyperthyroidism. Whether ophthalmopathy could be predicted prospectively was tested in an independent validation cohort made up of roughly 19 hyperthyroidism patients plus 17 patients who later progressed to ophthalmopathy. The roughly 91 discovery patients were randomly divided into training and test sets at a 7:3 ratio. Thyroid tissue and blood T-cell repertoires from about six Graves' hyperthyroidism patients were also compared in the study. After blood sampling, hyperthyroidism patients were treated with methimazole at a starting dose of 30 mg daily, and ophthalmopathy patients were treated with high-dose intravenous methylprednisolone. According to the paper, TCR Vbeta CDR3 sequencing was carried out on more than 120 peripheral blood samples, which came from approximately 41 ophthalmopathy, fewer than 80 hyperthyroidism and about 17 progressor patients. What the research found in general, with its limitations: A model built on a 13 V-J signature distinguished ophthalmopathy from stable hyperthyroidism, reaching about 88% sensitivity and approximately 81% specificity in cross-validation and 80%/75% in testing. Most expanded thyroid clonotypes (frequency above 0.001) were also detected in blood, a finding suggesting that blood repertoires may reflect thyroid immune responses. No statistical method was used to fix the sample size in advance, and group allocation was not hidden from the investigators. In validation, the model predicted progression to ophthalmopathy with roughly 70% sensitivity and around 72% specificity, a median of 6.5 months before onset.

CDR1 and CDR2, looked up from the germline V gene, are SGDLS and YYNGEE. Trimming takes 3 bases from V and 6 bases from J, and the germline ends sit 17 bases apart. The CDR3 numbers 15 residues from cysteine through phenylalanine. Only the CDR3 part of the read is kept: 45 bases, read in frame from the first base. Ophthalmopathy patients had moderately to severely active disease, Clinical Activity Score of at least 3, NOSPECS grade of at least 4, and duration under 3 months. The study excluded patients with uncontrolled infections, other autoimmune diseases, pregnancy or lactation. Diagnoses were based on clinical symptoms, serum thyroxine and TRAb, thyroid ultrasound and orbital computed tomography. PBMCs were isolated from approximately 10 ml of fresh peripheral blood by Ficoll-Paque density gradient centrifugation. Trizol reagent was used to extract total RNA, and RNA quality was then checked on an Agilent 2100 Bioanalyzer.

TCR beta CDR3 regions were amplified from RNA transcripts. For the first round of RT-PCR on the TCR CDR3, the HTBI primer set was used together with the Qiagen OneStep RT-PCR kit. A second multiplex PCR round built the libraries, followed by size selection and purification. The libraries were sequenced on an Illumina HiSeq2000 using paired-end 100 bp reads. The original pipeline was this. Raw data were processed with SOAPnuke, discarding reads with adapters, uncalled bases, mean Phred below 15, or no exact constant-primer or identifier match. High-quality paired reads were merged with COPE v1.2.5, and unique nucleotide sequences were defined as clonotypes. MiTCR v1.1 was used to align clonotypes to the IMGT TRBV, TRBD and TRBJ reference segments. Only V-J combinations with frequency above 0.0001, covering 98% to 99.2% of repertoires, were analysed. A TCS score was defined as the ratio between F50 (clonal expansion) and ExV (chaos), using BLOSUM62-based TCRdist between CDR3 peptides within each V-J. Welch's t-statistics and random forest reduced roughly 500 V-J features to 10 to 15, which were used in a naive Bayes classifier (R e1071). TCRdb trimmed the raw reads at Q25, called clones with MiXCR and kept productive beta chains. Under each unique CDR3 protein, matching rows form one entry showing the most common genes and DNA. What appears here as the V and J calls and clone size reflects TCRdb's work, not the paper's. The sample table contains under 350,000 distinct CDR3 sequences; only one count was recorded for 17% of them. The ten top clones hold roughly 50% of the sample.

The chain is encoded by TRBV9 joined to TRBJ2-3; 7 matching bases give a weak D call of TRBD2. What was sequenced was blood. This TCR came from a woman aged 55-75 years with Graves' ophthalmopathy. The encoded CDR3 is CASSAWGGADDTQYF. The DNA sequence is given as TGTGCCAGCAGCGCGTGGGGGGGGGCGGATGATACGCAGTATTTT.